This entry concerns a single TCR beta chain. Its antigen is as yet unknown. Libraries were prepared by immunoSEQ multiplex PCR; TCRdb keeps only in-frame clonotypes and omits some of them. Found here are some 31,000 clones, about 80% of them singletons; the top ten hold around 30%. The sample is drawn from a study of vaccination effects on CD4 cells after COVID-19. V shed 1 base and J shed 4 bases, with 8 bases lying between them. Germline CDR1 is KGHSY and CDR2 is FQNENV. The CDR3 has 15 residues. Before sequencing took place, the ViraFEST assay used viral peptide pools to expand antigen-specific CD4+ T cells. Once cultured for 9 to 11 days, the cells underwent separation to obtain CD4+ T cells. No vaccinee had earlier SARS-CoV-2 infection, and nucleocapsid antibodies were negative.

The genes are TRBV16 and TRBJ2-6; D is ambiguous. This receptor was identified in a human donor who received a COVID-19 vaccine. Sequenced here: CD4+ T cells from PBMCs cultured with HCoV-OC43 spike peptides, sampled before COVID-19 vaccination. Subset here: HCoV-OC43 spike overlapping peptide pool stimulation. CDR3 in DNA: TGTGCCAGCAGCCAATTCCAGATCGGGGCCAACGTCCTGACTTTC. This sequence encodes CASSQFQIGANVLTF.